Below, 31 T cell receptor beta chains from the same sample are listed, as sequenced in a study of spatial heterogeneity in lung cancer. Time point specified: sample taken at primary tumor resection. Notes on the study in general: Higher tumor mutation counts went along with higher counts of expanded intratumoral alpha and beta TCRs.

Their antigens are not known. TCRdb redid the calling of the 5' RACE reads with MiXCR, one entry per CDR3 protein. This repertoire shows 12,000 to 15,000 distinct CDR3 sequences, roughly 7.3% found once; its top ten account for around 9.3%. Sample: lung tumor tissue, taken at surgery. The source of these receptors is a male donor with early-stage non-small cell lung cancer.

The table lists this clonotype with a count of one. V is TRBV5-1 and J is TRBJ2-1, with 7 bases lining up with TRBD1. Germline V CDR1 and CDR2: SGHRS, YFSETQ. The CDR3 runs 13 residues. After removal of 7 bases from V and 4 bases from J, the junction contained 5 bases not matched to a gene. CDR3 region: CASRRDSYNEQFF. CDR3 sequence (DNA): TGCGCCAGCCGTCGGGACAGTTACAATGAGCAGTTCTTC. The whole variable domain, remainder taken from reference TRBV5-1 and TRBJ2-1, is KAGVTQTPRYLIKTRGQQVTLSCSPISGHRSVSWYQQTPGQGLQFLFEYFSETQRNKGNFPGRFSGRQFSNSRSEMNVSTLELGDSALYLCASRRDSYNEQFFGPGTRLTVL.

At least ten counts were recorded for this clonotype. The chain uses TRBV18 and TRBJ1-1, with 7 bases lining up with TRBD1. Germline V CDR1 and CDR2: KGHSH, LQKENI. The length of the CDR3 is 12 residues. V was pared by 4 bases and J by 5 bases, with 1 base of the junction left unmatched. The DNA of the CDR3 is TGTGCCAGCTCACGACAGGGAACTGAAGCTTTCTTT. Translated, it gives CASSRQGTEAFF.

There are many counts of this clonotype. CDR3: CSAPGTTNYGYTF. The DNA for the CDR3 is TGCAGTGCGCCCGGGACAACTAACTATGGCTACACCTTC. The chain recombines TRBV20-1 with TRBJ1-2; D perhaps matches TRBD1 (6 bases). Trimming removed 6 bases from V and 0 bases from J, with 11 bases in between. The germline gives CDR1 DFQATT, CDR2 SNEGSKA (reference sequence). CDR3 size: 13 residues.

A few counts support this clonotype. The chain is built from TRBV7-3 and TRBJ2-1; 8 bases fit TRBD2. The CDR3 covers 15 residues. CDR1 is SGHTA, CDR2 FQGTGA, per germline. V shed 2 bases, J shed 2 bases, and the junction held 2 bases outside the gene matches. The CDR3 region has the DNA TGTGCCAGCAGCTTAGACGGGAGGGCCTACAATGAGCAGTTCTTC. It specifies CASSLDGRAYNEQFF.

Note on this clonotype: This may come from a read error, since a much larger clone is one base off. The chain recombines TRBV3-1 with TRBJ1-5, with 8 bases aligning to TRBD1. The CDR3 runs to 16 residues. The ends lost 4 bases at V and 1 base at J; junction bases unmatched: 6. Germline lookup yields CDR1 LGHDT and CDR2 YNNKEL (reference sequence). CDR3 sequence reads: CASSPGQETSNQPQHF. The CDR3 region has the DNA TGTGCCAGCAGCCCGGGACAGGAGACAAGCAATCAGCCCCAGCATTTT.

This clonotype was counted at least ten times. The chain couples TRBV20-1 to TRBJ1-5; 8 bases are a match to TRBD1. The CDR3 spans 16 residues. Germline-derived CDR1 and CDR2 are DFQATT and SNEGSKA (reference sequence). V gave up 6 bases and J gave up 1 base; unmatched junction bases: 11. Written as DNA, the CDR3 is TGCAGTGCCCGCCAGGGGGCCCTGAACAGCAATCAGCCCCAGCATTTT. It encodes CSARQGALNSNQPQHF.

Within the sample, this clonotype is medium-sized (0.01 to 0.1%). The V and J genes are TRBV29-1 and TRBJ1-3; 8 bases match TRBD1. Losses at the gene ends were 6 bases for V and 2 bases for J; bases not matched to a gene: 3. CDR1 is SQVTM and CDR2 is ANQGSEA in the germline V gene. The CDR3 covers 13 residues. Here the CDR3 DNA reads TGCAGCGTATCGGACAGGGCTGGAAACACCATATATTTT. Its translation: CSVSDRAGNTIYF.

This clonotype has ten or more counts. The chain is built from TRBV20-1 and TRBJ2-1; D not resolved. Between the trimmed V and J ends, which lost 5 bases and 0 bases, there was a span of 8 bases. Germline CDR1 reads DFQATT; CDR2 reads SNEGSKA (reference sequence). CDR3 length equals 13 residues. CDR3 coding DNA: TGCAGTGCTCGTTCATACTCCTACAATGAGCAGTTCTTC. It codes for CSARSYSYNEQFF.

This clonotype was seen repeatedly, ten times or more. V gene TRBV4-1 combines with J gene TRBJ2-1; D ambiguous. The CDR3 sequence is 14 residues long. Germline CDR1 reads MGHRA; CDR2 reads YSYEKL. With 0 bases removed from V and 10 bases from J, the gap between germline ends came to 13 bases. This CDR3 is CASSQDHRVGEQFF. The DNA of the CDR3 is TGCGCCAGCAGCCAAGATCACAGAGTCGGCGAGCAGTTCTTC.

This clonotype was observed at least ten times. The chain uses TRBV4-1 and TRBJ1-5, with a tentative D call TRBD1 (5 bases). The CDR3 length is 15 residues. The V gene lost 0 bases and the J gene lost 6 bases, with 12 bases spanning the gap. Per the germline V gene, CDR1 is MGHRA and CDR2 is YSYEKL. The CDR3 sequence: CASSQEVGDGQPQHF. CDR3 DNA: TGCGCCAGCAGCCAAGAAGTCGGGGACGGTCAGCCCCAGCATTTT.

This clonotype has only a few counts. V and J are TRBV13 and TRBJ1-1; D remains ambiguous. The length of the CDR3 is 13 residues. CDR1 is PRHDT and CDR2 is FYEKMQ in the germline V gene (reference sequence). Trimming shortened V by 5 bases and J by 1 base, and 8 bases separated the two germline ends. DNA for the CDR3: TGTGCCAGCAGCGGCCCCTGGAACACTGAAGCTTTCTTT. Its translation is CASSGPWNTEAFF.

This clonotype is medium-sized by share. The chain carries TRBV7-8 and TRBJ1-6, with D perhaps TRBD1 (6 bases). Trimming pared 3 bases from V and 11 bases from J, leaving 14 bases between. Germline CDR1 and CDR2: SGHVS and FQNEAQ. The CDR3 has 14 amino acids. For the CDR3, the DNA is TGTGCCAGCAGCTTCCACGGGGGGCCGGCACCCCTCCACTTT. Encoded protein: CASSFHGGPAPLHF. Together with reference TRBV7-8 and TRBJ1-6, the CDR3 gives the full variable domain: GAGVSQSPRYKVAKRGQDVALRCDPISGHVSLFWYQQALGQGPEFLTYFQNEAQLDKSGLPSDRFFAERPEGSVSTLKIQRTQQEDSAVYLCASSFHGGPAPLHFGNGTRLTVT.

This clonotype has just a few counts. The genes are TRBV20-1 and TRBJ2-1; 10 nucleotides line up with TRBD2. V lost 5 bases, J lost 1 base, and 8 bases stayed unmatched. From germline, CDR1 is DFQATT and CDR2 SNEGSKA (reference sequence). The CDR3 is 16 residues long. The CDR3 DNA sequence: TGCAGTGCTGGAAATAGCGGGAGGAGGTCCTACAATGAGCAGTTCTTC. Translating gives CSAGNSGRRSYNEQFF.

This clonotype has only a few counts. The chain employs TRBV28 and TRBJ2-7; D may be TRBD2 (5 bases). CDR3 length equals 13 residues. V was cut by 4 bases and J by 7 bases, with 14 bases left in between. Germline lookup yields CDR1 MDHEN and CDR2 SYDVKM. The CDR3 region is CASSSGGPGEQYF. CDR3 nucleotides: TGTGCCAGCAGTTCCGGTGGGCCGGGGGAGCAGTACTTC.

V usage is TRBV11-2 and J usage is TRBJ1-5, with D hard to call. V was clipped by 5 bases and J by 7 bases, with 9 bases between them. The CDR3 spans 12 residues. Germline loops: CDR1 SGHAT, CDR2 FQNNGV. The CDR3 sequence is CASSARGQPQHF. Here the CDR3 DNA reads TGTGCCAGCAGCGCTCGGGGACAGCCCCAGCATTTT.

Many counts were recorded for this clonotype. The chain links TRBV12-3 or TRBV12-4 to TRBJ2-1; D tentatively reads TRBD1 or TRBD2 (7 bases each). This CDR3 is 16 amino acids long. The ends were cut back, 5 bases at V and 7 bases at J, with 21 bases in the middle. For the CDR3, the DNA is TGTGCCAGCAGTCCCGTTGTCGGCAGGGGGGGAAATGAGCAGTTCTTC. This translates into CASSPVVGRGGNEQFF.

V gene TRBV30 combines with J gene TRBJ2-2; 7 positions agree with TRBD1. CDR1 and CDR2 from the germline V gene are GTSNPN and SVGIG (reference sequence). This CDR3 contains 13 residues. The V and J ends lost 5 bases and 4 bases, in that order; junction bases with no gene match: 4. CDR3 in amino acids: CAWLGGGTGELFF. As DNA, the CDR3 is TGTGCCTGGCTAGGGGGCGGCACCGGGGAGCTGTTTTTT.

This clonotype was counted at least ten times. The gene calls are TRBV6-1 and TRBJ2-2, with D possibly called TRBD1 or TRBD2 (5 bases each). Trimming removed 6 bases at V and 3 bases at J, with 17 bases between. CDR1 and CDR2 from the germline V gene are MNHNS and SASEGT. CDR3 size: 16 residues. Here the CDR3 reads CASSQPSGTYTGELFF. The CDR3 DNA reads as TGTGCCAGCAGCCAGCCCTCCGGGACCTACACCGGGGAGCTGTTTTTT.

This clonotype was seen only a few times. The CDR3 bases are TGCAGTGCTAGGGACAGGGGGATAGAGACCCAGTACTTC. Translated: CSARDRGIETQYF. This sequence joins TRBV20-1 and TRBJ2-5; TRBD1 agrees at 10 bases. From germline, CDR1 is DFQATT and CDR2 SNEGSKA (reference sequence). V gave up 3 bases and J gave up 4 bases; unmatched junction bases: 2. There are 13 residues in the CDR3.

This clonotype has at least ten counts. The chain recombines TRBV5-4 with TRBJ2-6, with D unresolved. Germline loops: CDR1 SGHNT, CDR2 YYREEE (reference sequence). Between the trimmed V and J ends, which lost 4 bases and 0 bases, there was a span of 8 bases. This CDR3 is built from 15 residues. The CDR3 DNA follows: TGTGCCAGCAGCCTTGTGGCCTCTGGGGCCAACGTCCTGACTTTC. It translates to CASSLVASGANVLTF.

A remark on this clonotype: A read error may explain this, as a much larger clone is one base away. CDR3 DNA sequence: TGTGCCAGTAGTATGGGCAGCAAAAACATTCAGTACTTC. This sequence encodes CASSMGSKNIQYF. The chain has TRBV19 and TRBJ2-4; D gene unclear. From germline, CDR1 is LNHDA and CDR2 SQIVND (reference sequence). The CDR3 has 13 amino acids. The V end was cut by 3 bases, the J end by 3 bases, with 6 bases between.

This chain connects TRBV7-9 to TRBJ1-4; D is unresolved. CDR3 length: 14 amino acids. V was shortened by 3 bases and J by 8 bases, with 13 bases between the two germline ends. CDR1 and CDR2 (germline): SEHNR, FQNEAQ (reference sequence). The CDR3 DNA is TGTGCCAGCAGCTTCCCAGGAGGCTACGAAAAACTGTTTTTT. Translated: CASSFPGGYEKLFF.

There are many counts of this clonotype. The rearrangement uses TRBV11-2 and TRBJ1-1; D call uncertain. The CDR3 is made up of 13 amino acids. V lost 4 bases, J lost 8 bases, and 14 bases lay in between. Germline V gene lookup returns CDR1 SGHAT and CDR2 FQNNGV. DNA for the CDR3: TGTGCCAGCAGCTCAACCGGCGTCCAGGAAGCTTTCTTT. Protein: CASSSTGVQEAFF. The full variable domain, in which reference TRBV11-2 and TRBJ1-1 provide the parts outside the CDR3, is EAGVAQSPRYKIIEKRQSVAFWCNPISGHATLYWYQQILGQGPKLLIQFQNNGVVDDSQLPKDRFSAERLKGVDSTLKIQPAKLEDSAVYLCASSSTGVQEAFFGQGTRLTVV.

In this sample, this clonotype turned up a few times. This sequence joins TRBV6-5 and TRBJ1-4, with D uncertain. The CDR3 loop spans 11 amino acids. Germline CDR1 is MNHEY and CDR2 is SVGAGI. Trimming cost V 6 bases and J 5 bases, with 4 bases left between them. DNA of the CDR3: TGTGCCAGCAGACAGAATGAAAAACTGTTTTTT. Translated, it gives CASRQNEKLFF.

This clonotype was recorded many times. This chain uses TRBV30 with TRBJ2-7; TRBD1 is a possible D gene (6 bases). CDR1 is GTSNPN, CDR2 SVGIG, per germline (reference sequence). This CDR3 is 12 amino acids long. Deletions cut 2 bases from V and 3 bases from J, with 8 bases between. CDR3 amino acids: CAWSQGGYEQYF. The CDR3 nucleotides are TGTGCCTGGAGTCAAGGGGGCTACGAGCAGTACTTC.

For this clonotype: A much larger clone lies one base from this, so it may be a read error. The genes are TRBV19 and TRBJ2-6; 7 bases align to TRBD2. The CDR3 has 12 amino acids. J was trimmed by 9 bases and V by 7 bases; bases with no gene match: 3. Germline V gene sequence: CDR1 LNHDA, CDR2 SQIVND (reference sequence). CDR3 in amino acids: CASTGRVNVLTF. The CDR3 region has the DNA TGTGCCAGTACAGGGAGGGTCAACGTCCTGACTTTC.

This clonotype was observed a few times. This chain uses TRBV5-4 with TRBJ2-1; possibly TRBD2 for D (5 bases). The ends were cut back, 5 bases at V and 1 base at J, with 16 bases in the middle. Germline V CDR1 and CDR2: SGHNT, YYREEE (reference sequence). The CDR3 runs 16 residues. CDR3 loop: CASSSGEGRSYNEQFF. In nucleotides, the CDR3 is TGTGCCAGCAGTTCCGGCGAGGGAAGGTCCTACAATGAGCAGTTCTTC.

This clonotype occurred many times. The chain carries TRBV6-6 and TRBJ2-1; the D gene is possibly TRBD2 (5 bases). Germline values: CDR1 MNHNY, CDR2 SVGAGI (reference sequence). The CDR3 contains 14 residues. Trimming pared 2 bases from V and 10 bases from J, leaving 15 bases between. The CDR3 protein is CASSYPYPGKEQFF. In DNA, the CDR3 is TGTGCCAGCAGTTACCCCTATCCCGGGAAGGAGCAGTTCTTC.

There are a few counts of this clonotype. V and J are TRBV5-1 and TRBJ2-5, with no clear D. This CDR3 has 14 amino acids. Deletions cut 0 bases from V and 0 bases from J, with 6 bases between. Germline CDR1 is SGHRS and CDR2 is YFSETQ. CDR3 region: CASSLAGYQETQYF. The CDR3 bases are TGCGCCAGCAGCTTGGCCGGGTACCAAGAGACCCAGTACTTC.

This clonotype was observed at least ten times. Since a much larger clone is just one base distant, this may be a read error. The chain has TRBV11-2 and TRBJ2-7, with D unresolved. Trimming cost V 2 bases and J 4 bases, with 9 bases left between them. Germline assignment: CDR1 SGHAT and CDR2 FQNNGV. This CDR3 region has 13 residues. The CDR3 reads CASSLNGPYEQYF. CDR3 in DNA: TGTGCCAGCAGCTTAAACGGCCCTTACGAGCAGTACTTC.

This clonotype was counted ten times or more. V gene TRBV6-6 combines with J gene TRBJ1-2; 8 nucleotides agree with TRBD1. CDR3 length: 13 amino acids. V trimming: 8 bases; J trimming: 3 bases; junction bases outside the gene matches: 5. Germline lookup yields CDR1 MNHNY and CDR2 SVGAGI (reference sequence). The CDR3 here is CASYDRGDYGYTF. Written as DNA, the CDR3 is TGTGCCAGCTATGACAGGGGAGACTATGGCTACACCTTC.